Listed below are T cell receptor beta chains from one sample, sequenced in a study of cytomegalovirus exposure and HLA in healthy donors. Clones were read by immunoSEQ multiplex PCR, and TCRdb kept only the in-frame ones, dropping some. This table holds around 100,000 clones, about four fifths found once. The sample comprised PBMCs. The source is a woman aged 40 to 50 in good health and CMV-seronegative. Each CDR3 is given with its conserved first and last residue. The D gene is left open where the match is weak. The size field is filled for only some rows; it gives once, few, many or a size class.

clone_size j_call v_call d_call cdr3_nt cdr3_aa
- TRBJ2-2 TRBV21-1 - TGTGCCAGCAGCACATATACAGGACCCAACACCGGGGAGCTGTTTTTT CASSTYTGPNTGELFF
- TRBJ2-5 TRBV14 - TGTGCCAGCAGCCAAGCCGACTTGGGGGGGACCCAGTACTTC CASSQADLGGTQYF
- TRBJ2-5 TRBV28 TRBD1 TGTGCCAGCACCGGGACAGGGGGCTATGAGACCCAGTACTTC CASTGTGGYETQYF
- TRBJ2-2 TRBV10-1 TRBD2 TGCGCCAGCAGTGGTGGGCGGGAGAGGACCGGGGAGCTGTTTTTT CASSGGRERTGELFF
once TRBJ2-7 TRBV7-8 TRBD1 TGTGCCAGCAGCTTAAGACGAGACAGGGGCTACGAGCAGTACTTC CASSLRRDRGYEQYF
- TRBJ2-5 TRBV7-6 - TGTGCCAGCAGCGGGAGTGTGGGAGTTGAGACCCAGTACTTC CASSGSVGVETQYF
- TRBJ2-1 TRBV10-3 TRBD2 TGTGCCATCAGTGTCGACTCTGGGCTAGCGGGGGCAGGCGAGCAGTTCTTC CAISVDSGLAGAGEQFF
- TRBJ2-3 TRBV5-1 - TGCGCCAGCAGCTTGGGAGCATTTAGCCCAGATACGCAGTATTTT CASSLGAFSPDTQYF
- TRBJ1-2 TRBV5-1 - TGCGCCAGCAGGGGACAATCCTATGGCTACACCTTC CASRGQSYGYTF
- TRBJ2-1 TRBV7-3 TRBD2 TGTGCCAGCAGCTTAACTAGCGGGGGTGCATATGAGCAGTTCTTC CASSLTSGGAYEQFF
- TRBJ2-7 TRBV6-6 TRBD2 TGTGCCAGCAGGGGACTAGCGGGAGCGGTTCCCTACGAGCAGTACTTC CASRGLAGAVPYEQYF
medium-sized TRBJ1-1 TRBV29-1 - TGCAGCGGGAAATCAGGGAACACTGAAGCTTTCTTT CSGKSGNTEAFF
- TRBJ2-6 TRBV27 - TGTGCCAGCAGTCCCCCGGGGAGCTCTGGGGCCAACGTCCTGACTTTC CASSPPGSSGANVLTF
- TRBJ1-1 TRBV7-3 TRBD1 TGTGCCAGCAGCTTGACAGGGGTTGCGGGCACTGAAGCTTTCTTT CASSLTGVAGTEAFF
- TRBJ1-3 TRBV7-8 - TGTGCCAGCAGCTTCCCGGGACAAAACTCTGGAAACACCATATATTTT CASSFPGQNSGNTIYF
- TRBJ2-7 TRBV7-9 - TGTGCCAGCGGCAGGACTGTCCCTCCCTACGAGCAGTACTTC CASGRTVPPYEQYF
few TRBJ1-2 TRBV7-8 TRBD1 TGTGCCAGCAGCTGGCTAGGGACAGGGACCTATGGCTACACCTTC CASSWLGTGTYGYTF
- TRBJ2-5 TRBV4-3 - TGCGCCAGCAGCCAAGGGTGGACACTCCAAGAGACCCAGTACTTC CASSQGWTLQETQYF
- TRBJ2-7 TRBV6-1 TRBD2 TGTGCCAGCAGTGAATTGGGCGGGGGGGCCTACGAGCAGTACTTC CASSELGGGAYEQYF
- TRBJ2-7 TRBV4-2 TRBD2 TGTGCCAGCAGCCAGGGACTAGCGGGCTCCTACGAGCAGTACTTC CASSQGLAGSYEQYF
- TRBJ2-1 TRBV6-6 TRBD2 TGCGTAACATGGACTAGCGGGAGACAGTACAATGAGCAGTTCTTC CVTWTSGRQYNEQFF
- TRBJ2-2 TRBV7-9 TRBD2 TGTTCCAGCAGCTTACAGCTAGCGGGAGGCACCGGGGAGCTGTTTTTT CSSSLQLAGGTGELFF
- TRBJ1-4 TRBV4-3 TRBD1 TGCGCCAGCAGCCCCCGGACAGGGCTAAGTGAAAAACTGTTTTTT CASSPRTGLSEKLFF
few TRBJ1-1 TRBV7-2 - TGTGCCAGCAGCTTACAGGGCGTACTGAACACTGAAGCTTTCTTT CASSLQGVLNTEAFF
few TRBJ2-2 TRBV4-3 - TGCGCCAGCAGCCAACGAGGGATGGACGGGGAGCTGTTTTTT CASSQRGMDGELFF
few TRBJ2-7 TRBV10-3 - TGTGCCATCAGTGAGTCTCTCAGAACATACGAGCAGTACTTC CAISESLRTYEQYF
- TRBJ2-5 TRBV6-5 - TGTGCCAGCGGACGGGGAGGTCAGTCATCCCAGTACTTC CASGRGGQSSQYF
- TRBJ2-7 TRBV6-5 TRBD2 TGTGCCAGCAGTCGTAGCGGGAGGTCCTACGAGCAGTACTTC CASSRSGRSYEQYF
- TRBJ2-3 TRBV19 TRBD1 TGTGCCAGTAATCCTGGACAGGGGCCCACAGATACGCAGTATTTT CASNPGQGPTDTQYF
- TRBJ1-4 TRBV7-9 - TGTGCCAGCAGCTCCCGGTCTAATGAAAAACTGTTTTTT CASSSRSNEKLFF
few TRBJ2-1 TRBV5-1 - TGCGCCAGCAGCTTGGACAGGGCTGGGCTTGATCAGCAGTTCTTC CASSLDRAGLDQQFF
- TRBJ1-4 TRBV6-5 - TGTGCCAGCAGTTTGGGCAGGGGTTACGAAAAACTGTTTTTT CASSLGRGYEKLFF
- TRBJ2-1 TRBV7-8 - TGTGCCAGCAGCTTAGACCTATACAATGAGCAGTTCTTC CASSLDLYNEQFF
- TRBJ1-6 TRBV28 TRBD1 TGTGCCAGCACCCATACAGGGGTGGATAATTCACCCCTCCACTTT CASTHTGVDNSPLHF
- TRBJ1-4 TRBV19 - TGTGCCAGTAGCCCCGACAGAACTAATGAAAAACTGTTTTTT CASSPDRTNEKLFF
- TRBJ2-2 TRBV2 TRBD2 TGTGCCACCATTGGCGTTGTAGCGGGGAGAAACACCGGGGAGCTGTTTTTT CATIGVVAGRNTGELFF
- TRBJ2-2 TRBV7-9 - TGTTCCAGCAGCCGGGGGACCGGGGAGCTGTTTTTT CSSSRGTGELFF
- TRBJ2-3 TRBV6-5 - TGTGCCAGCAGTTACAAATCGGAGGGTGGTACAGATACGCAGTATTTT CASSYKSEGGTDTQYF
- TRBJ2-2 TRBV11-1 TRBD1 TGTGCCAGCAGCTTGGGACAGGGTTGGGGAAACACCGGGGAGCTGTTTTTT CASSLGQGWGNTGELFF
- TRBJ2-7 TRBV7-9 - TGTGCCAGCAGCTTATCAACCTACGAGCAGTACTTC CASSLSTYEQYF
- TRBJ2-6 TRBV29-1 - TGCAGCGTTCAATCTGGGGCCAACGTCCTGACTTTC CSVQSGANVLTF
- TRBJ2-4 TRBV28 - TGTGCCAGCAGTTTATCCGTAGTCAAAAACATTCAGTACTTC CASSLSVVKNIQYF
- TRBJ2-7 TRBV29-1 TRBD2 TGCAGCGTTGAGGGCGGGAAAGCGGGAGCCTACGAGCAGTACTTC CSVEGGKAGAYEQYF
- TRBJ2-7 TRBV7-9 TRBD2 TGTGCCAGCAGCTGGACTAGCGGGGGGGCCCCCGACGAGCAGTACTTC CASSWTSGGAPDEQYF
- TRBJ1-4 TRBV19 TRBD1 TGTGCCAGTAGTAGAGACAGGGAACAGGGTGAAAAACTGTTTTTT CASSRDREQGEKLFF
- TRBJ2-1 TRBV5-4 TRBD2 TGTGCCAGCAGCGGTGGCAGCGGGAGATCCTACAATGAGCAGTTCTTC CASSGGSGRSYNEQFF
- TRBJ1-2 TRBV2 - TGTGCCAGCAGTGAAGGGGGCACTTATTCTAACTATGGCTACACCTTC CASSEGGTYSNYGYTF
- TRBJ1-1 TRBV7-9 - TGTTCCAGCAGCAAGACAGGCGGGCAGAGGACTGAAGCTTTCTTT CSSSKTGGQRTEAFF
- TRBJ1-4 TRBV5-1 - TGCGCCAGCAGCTCCCAACAGGGTCTGGGTGAAAAACTGTTTTTT CASSSQQGLGEKLFF
- TRBJ2-7 TRBV7-2 - TGTGCCAGCAGCTTAGGTGACTTTTACTACGAGCAGTACTTC CASSLGDFYYEQYF
few TRBJ2-5 TRBV7-9 - TGTGCCAGCAGCTTAGTTCGTGGACTCCTCCAAGAGACCCAGTACTTC CASSLVRGLLQETQYF
- TRBJ2-3 TRBV27 - TGTGCCAGCAGACTACTGGGAGCTAGCACAGATACGCAGTATTTT CASRLLGASTDTQYF
- TRBJ2-3 TRBV9 TRBD2 TGTGCTAGCAGCGCGTTGATACTAGCGTCAGCAGATACGCAGTATTTT CASSALILASADTQYF
- TRBJ2-1 TRBV7-9 TRBD2 TGTGCCAGCAGCTTAGTAAGAGGGGCGGGAGGGTACAATGAGCAGTTCTTC CASSLVRGAGGYNEQFF
- TRBJ1-5 TRBV27 - TGTGCCAGCAGTGCGGGGGAAAGACAGCCCCAGCATTTT CASSAGERQPQHF
- TRBJ1-3 TRBV7-2 - TGTGCCAGCAGCCAAACATACTCTGGAAACACCATATATTTT CASSQTYSGNTIYF
- TRBJ2-1 TRBV10-2 - TGCGCCAGCAGTGAGTCGAGAGCCCCTTCGGACTCGCGAGGCAATGAGCAGTTCTTC CASSESRAPSDSRGNEQFF
- TRBJ1-1 TRBV25-1 - TGTGCCAGCGGGATCATAGGGGGGGGGAACACTGAAGCTTTCTTT CASGIIGGGNTEAFF